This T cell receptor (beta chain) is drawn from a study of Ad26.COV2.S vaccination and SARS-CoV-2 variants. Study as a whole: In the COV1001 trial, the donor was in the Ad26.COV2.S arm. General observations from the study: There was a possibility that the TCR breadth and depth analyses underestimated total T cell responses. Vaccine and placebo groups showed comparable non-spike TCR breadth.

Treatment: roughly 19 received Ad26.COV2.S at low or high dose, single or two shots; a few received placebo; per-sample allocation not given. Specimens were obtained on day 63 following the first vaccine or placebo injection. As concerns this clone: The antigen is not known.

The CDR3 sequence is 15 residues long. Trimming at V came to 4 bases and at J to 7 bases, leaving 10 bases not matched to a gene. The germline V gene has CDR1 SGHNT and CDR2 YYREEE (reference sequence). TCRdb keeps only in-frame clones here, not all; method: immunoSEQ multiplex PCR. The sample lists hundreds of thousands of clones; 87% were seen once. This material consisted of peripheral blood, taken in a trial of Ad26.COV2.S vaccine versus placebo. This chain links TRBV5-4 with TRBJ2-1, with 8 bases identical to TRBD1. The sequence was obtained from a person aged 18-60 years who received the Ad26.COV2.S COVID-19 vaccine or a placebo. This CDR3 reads CASSLWTGMGNEQFF. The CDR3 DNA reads TGTGCCAGCAGCCTTTGGACAGGGATGGGGAATGAGCAGTTCTTC.